This TCR beta chain was sequenced for a study of T cell responses to AZD1222 COVID-19 vaccine (dated by TCRdb to about 2021). About the full investigation: AZD1222 recipients with second doses at about 4 weeks or about 12 weeks were pooled, because spike-specific TCR depth and breadth did not differ between schedules. Enrollment into the trials was organized by age into subgroups of 18-55, 56-69 and 70-plus years, and those subgroups contained about 160, 30 and 59 TCR-sequenced participants, respectively. A total of about 250 trial participants underwent TCR sequencing, of whom some 200 had received two doses of AZD1222 and approximately 25 had received two doses of the MenACWY control vaccine. The research as a whole found: Reportedly, close to half of the unique spike-specific TCRs recognized epitopes lying outside the regions that are mutated in the B.1.351 and B.1.1.7 variants. Conclusions about previously exposed vaccinees are limited, since just six or seven AZD1222 recipients were seropositive for SARS-CoV-2 at baseline. A significant rise in spike-specific TCR breadth and depth was observed after two AZD1222 doses relative to day 0 and relative to MenACWY recipients. No day 14 peak-response samples were available, so repertoires were characterized only after the peak T cell response. The whole spike protein was spanned by vaccine-associated CD4 TCRs, and dominant responses were seen in regions 160-218 and 743-854. The 56-69-year group was small, and its depth increase did not reach significance, likely because of low power. Participants were mostly white British, with more females than males. The authors suggested clonal diversity may have been underestimated.

The CDR3 covers 14 residues, taking in both the cysteine and the phenylalanine. Just CDR3 DNA is preserved here, 42 bases in frame from base 1. The junction carries 7 bases between V and J, which are trimmed by 0 bases and 1 base respectively. From the germline V gene, CDR1 is SGHRS and CDR2 is YFSETQ. The CDR3 regions of human TCRbeta chains were analyzed by immunosequencing. Per the source publication's procedure: Repertoire TCRs were matched against a reference library of SARS-CoV-2-specific TCRs generated with the MIRA antigen-specificity platform. Breadth was defined as the fraction of unique TCRs that were SARS-CoV-2-associated. Depth was defined as the fraction of total T cells that were SARS-CoV-2-associated. Using the MIRA data, every spike-specific TCR was mapped to the spike region that the TCR reacted to and assigned to either a CD4 or a CD8 class. Log10-transformed breadth and depth values were compared by one-way ANOVA with Sidak's multiple comparisons tests. TCRdb took this table from immuneACCESS and kept in-frame rearrangements with V and J called. Such tables lack part of the clones; where checked against another copy, unresolved V genes explain under half of the gap, and the rest is unexplained. V, J and clone size derive from that table, while D and trimming were established from the DNA sequence. The sample table records over 100,000 clones; 85% to 90% of these occur just once. The ten most abundant clones make up around 3.3% of the sample.

This clone was seen a single time. This clone's antigen is unknown. Base qualities are not recorded, but no much larger clone differs from it by a single base. The time point label, as the study defines it: baseline before first vaccination. Samples from vaccinated people were obtained from the UK trials COV001 and COV002, which included a single-blind randomized controlled phase 2/3 trial of AZD1222 (ChAdOx1 nCoV-19) in healthy adults. For TCRbeta chain sequencing, PBMC samples from trial participants were taken at day 0 and at day 28 after the second dose. The sample here was peripheral blood, taken on day 0 of AZD1222 vaccination. The chain is assembled from TRBV5-1 and TRBJ1-1, with the D segment identity uncertain. The clonotype comes from an adult in good health. Read as DNA, the sequence is TGCGCCAGCAGCTTGGCGGGCCCGAACACTGAAGCTTTCTTT. This is translated as CASSLAGPNTEAFF. The CDR3 plus the reference TRBV5-1 and TRBJ1-1 genes for the other parts give the full variable domain: KAGVTQTPRYLIKTRGQQVTLSCSPISGHRSVSWYQQTPGQGLQFLFEYFSETQRNKGNFPGRFSGRQFSNSRSEMNVSTLELGDSALYLCASSLAGPNTEAFFGQGTRLTVV.